This T cell receptor (beta chain) emerged from a study of shared clonotypes between healthy human individuals. TCRdb keeps only in-frame clones here, not all; method: immunoSEQ multiplex PCR. The sample has roughly 2.5 million clones, roughly 92% seen once; the top ten hold over 0.12%. The CDR3 runs 15 residues. Deletions cut 3 bases from V and 0 bases from J, with 11 bases between. Germline V gene lookup returns CDR1 SEHNR and CDR2 FQNEAQ (reference sequence). The specimen was naive CD4+ T cells sorted from blood. Subset defined: CD45RA+ positively selected. This clonotype originated in a man aged 18-30 years in good health. This chain connects TRBV7-9 to TRBJ2-5; a possible D gene is TRBD1 (5 bases). The CDR3 coding sequence is TGTGCCAGCAGCTTCGGCAGGGTGTACCAAGAGACCCAGTACTTC. Amino acids: CASSFGRVYQETQYF.